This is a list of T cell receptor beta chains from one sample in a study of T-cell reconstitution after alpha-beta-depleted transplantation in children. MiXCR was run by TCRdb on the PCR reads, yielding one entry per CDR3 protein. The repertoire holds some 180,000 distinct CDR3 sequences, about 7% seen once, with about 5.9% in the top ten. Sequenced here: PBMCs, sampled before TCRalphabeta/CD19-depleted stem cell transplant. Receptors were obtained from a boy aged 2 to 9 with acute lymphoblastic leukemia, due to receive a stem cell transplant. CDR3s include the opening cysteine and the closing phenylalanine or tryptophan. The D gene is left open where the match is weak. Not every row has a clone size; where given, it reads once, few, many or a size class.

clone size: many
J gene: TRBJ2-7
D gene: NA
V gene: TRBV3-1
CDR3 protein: CASSQGGGYEQYF
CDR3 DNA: TGTGCCAGCAGCCAAGGAGGTGGGTACGAGCAGTACTTC

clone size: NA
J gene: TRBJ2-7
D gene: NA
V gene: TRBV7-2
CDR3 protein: CASSLVPGEQYF
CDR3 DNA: TGTGCCAGCAGCTTAGTACCGGGCGAGCAGTACTTC

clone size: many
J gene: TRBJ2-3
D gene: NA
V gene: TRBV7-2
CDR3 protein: CASSLQVGDTQYF
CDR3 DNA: TGTGCCAGCAGCTTGCAGGTTGGAGATACGCAGTATTTT

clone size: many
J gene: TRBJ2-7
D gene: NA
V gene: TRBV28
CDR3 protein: CASNRANSYEQYF
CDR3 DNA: TGTGCCAGCAACAGGGCGAACTCCTACGAGCAGTACTTC

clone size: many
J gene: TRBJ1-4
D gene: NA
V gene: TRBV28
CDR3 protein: CASSGQGIANEKLFF
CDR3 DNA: TGTGCCAGCAGTGGTCAGGGGATAGCTAATGAAAAACTGTTTTTT

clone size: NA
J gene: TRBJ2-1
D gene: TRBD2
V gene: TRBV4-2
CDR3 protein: CASSQIKSSGDEQFF
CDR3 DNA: TGTGCCAGCAGCCAAATTAAATCTAGCGGGGATGAGCAGTTCTTC

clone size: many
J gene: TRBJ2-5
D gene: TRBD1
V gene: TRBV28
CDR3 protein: CASSSTGVGETQYF
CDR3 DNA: TGTGCCAGCAGTTCTACAGGGGTAGGGGAGACCCAGTACTTC

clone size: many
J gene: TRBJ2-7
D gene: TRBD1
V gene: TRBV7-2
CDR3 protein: CASSLDGTGSSEQYF
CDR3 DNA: TGTGCCAGCAGCTTAGACGGGACAGGAAGCTCCGAGCAGTACTTC

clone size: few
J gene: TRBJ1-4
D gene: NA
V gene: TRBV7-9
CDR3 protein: CASSLVGAATNEKLFF
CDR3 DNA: TGTGCCAGCAGCTTAGTAGGGGCTGCAACTAATGAAAAACTGTTTTTT

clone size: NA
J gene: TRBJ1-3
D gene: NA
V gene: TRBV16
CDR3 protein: CASSQNSQVFSGNTIYF
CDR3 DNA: TGTGCCAGCAGCCAAAACTCCCAGGTCTTCTCTGGAAACACCATATATTTT

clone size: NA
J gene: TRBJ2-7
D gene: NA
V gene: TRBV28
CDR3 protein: CASNSRGRPYEQYF
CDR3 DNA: TGTGCCAGCAACAGCAGGGGTCGCCCCTACGAGCAGTACTTC

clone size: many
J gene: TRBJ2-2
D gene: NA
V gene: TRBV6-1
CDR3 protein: CASTYLRGRTGELFF
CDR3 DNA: TGTGCCAGCACCTACCTACGGGGTCGTACCGGGGAGCTGTTTTTT

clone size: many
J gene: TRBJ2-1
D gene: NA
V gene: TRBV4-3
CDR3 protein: CASSQTLETGRYEQFF
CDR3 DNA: TGCGCCAGCAGCCAAACCCTAGAGACAGGGAGGTATGAGCAGTTCTTC

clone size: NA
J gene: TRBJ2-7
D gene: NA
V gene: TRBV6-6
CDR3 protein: CASSGQFYEQYF
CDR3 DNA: TGTGCCAGCAGCGGACAATTCTACGAGCAGTACTTC

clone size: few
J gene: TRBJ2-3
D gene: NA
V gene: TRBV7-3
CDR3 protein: CASSTQSTDTQYF
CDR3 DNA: TGTGCCAGCAGCACCCAAAGCACAGATACGCAGTATTTT

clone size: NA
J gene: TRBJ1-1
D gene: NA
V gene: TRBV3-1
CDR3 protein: CASSQEAGPQGTEAFF
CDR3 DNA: TGTGCCAGCAGCCAAGAGGCCGGCCCCCAGGGCACTGAAGCTTTCTTT

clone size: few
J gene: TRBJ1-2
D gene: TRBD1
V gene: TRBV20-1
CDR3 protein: CSAPGTGAGYTF
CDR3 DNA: TGCAGTGCGCCCGGGACAGGGGCTGGCTACACCTTC

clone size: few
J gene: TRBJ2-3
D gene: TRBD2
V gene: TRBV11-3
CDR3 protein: CASSIGLVPDTQYF
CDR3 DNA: TGTGCCAGCAGCATTGGACTAGTCCCAGATACGCAGTATTTT

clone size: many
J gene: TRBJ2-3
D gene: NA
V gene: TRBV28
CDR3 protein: CASSYFSWGTDTQYF
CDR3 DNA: TGTGCCAGCAGCTACTTTTCGTGGGGCACAGATACGCAGTATTTT

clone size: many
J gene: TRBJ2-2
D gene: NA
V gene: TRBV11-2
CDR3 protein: CASSLDSVLGSGTGELFF
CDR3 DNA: TGTGCCAGCAGCTTAGATTCTGTCTTGGGGTCGGGCACCGGGGAGCTGTTTTTT

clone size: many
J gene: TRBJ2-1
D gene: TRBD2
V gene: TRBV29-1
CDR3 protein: CSVEARLAGNEQFF
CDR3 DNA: TGCAGCGTTGAAGCTCGACTAGCGGGCAATGAGCAGTTCTTC

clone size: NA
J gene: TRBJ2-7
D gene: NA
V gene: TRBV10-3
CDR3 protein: CAISQSYEQYF
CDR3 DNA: TGTGCCATCAGTCAGTCCTACGAGCAGTACTTC

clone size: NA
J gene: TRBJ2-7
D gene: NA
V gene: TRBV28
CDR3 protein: CASNRQSYEQYF
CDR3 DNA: TGTGCCAGCAACCGGCAGTCCTACGAGCAGTACTTC

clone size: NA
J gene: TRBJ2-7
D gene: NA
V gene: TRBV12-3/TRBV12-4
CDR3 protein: CASSLFGDEQYF
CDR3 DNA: TGTGCCAGCAGTCTCTTTGGGGACGAGCAGTACTTC

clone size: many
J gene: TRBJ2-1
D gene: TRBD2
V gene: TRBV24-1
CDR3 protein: CATSDLGTSGRSEQFF
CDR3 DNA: TGTGCCACCAGTGACTTGGGGACTAGCGGGAGGTCTGAGCAGTTCTTC

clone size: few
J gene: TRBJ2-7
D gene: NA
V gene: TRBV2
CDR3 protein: CASSGGTYSYEQYF
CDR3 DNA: TGTGCCAGCAGTGGGGGGACGTACTCCTACGAGCAGTACTTC

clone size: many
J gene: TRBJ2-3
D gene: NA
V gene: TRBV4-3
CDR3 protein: CASSQDAVRGGPVDTQYF
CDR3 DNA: TGCGCCAGCAGCCAAGATGCGGTGAGGGGGGGGCCCGTAGATACGCAGTATTTT

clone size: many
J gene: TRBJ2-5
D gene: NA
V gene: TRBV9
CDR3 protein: CASSPEARETQYF
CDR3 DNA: TGTGCCAGCAGCCCCGAGGCTCGAGAGACCCAGTACTTC

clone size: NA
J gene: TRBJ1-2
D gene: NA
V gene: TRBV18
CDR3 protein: CASSGGHPRLYGYTF
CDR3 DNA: TGTGCCAGCTCAGGAGGACACCCGAGGCTCTATGGCTACACCTTC

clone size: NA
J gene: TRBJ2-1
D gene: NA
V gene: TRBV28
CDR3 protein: CASSSDLGRSYNEQFF
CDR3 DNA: TGTGCCAGCAGTTCAGATCTAGGCCGCTCCTACAATGAGCAGTTCTTC

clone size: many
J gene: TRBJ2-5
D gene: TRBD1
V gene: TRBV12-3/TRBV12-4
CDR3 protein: CASSPPGTGETQYF
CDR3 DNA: TGTGCCAGCAGTCCACCCGGGACAGGGGAGACCCAGTACTTC

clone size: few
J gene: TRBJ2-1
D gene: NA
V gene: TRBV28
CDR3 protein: CASSDRPGYNEQFF
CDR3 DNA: TGTGCCAGCAGCGACCGTCCGGGATACAATGAGCAGTTCTTC

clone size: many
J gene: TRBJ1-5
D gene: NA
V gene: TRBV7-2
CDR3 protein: CASSNSPNSNQPQHF
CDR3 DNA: TGTGCCAGCAGCAACTCCCCTAATAGCAATCAGCCCCAGCATTTT

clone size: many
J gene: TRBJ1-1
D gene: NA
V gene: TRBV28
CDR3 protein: CASRQGPGTEAFF
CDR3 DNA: TGTGCCAGCAGACAGGGTCCGGGAACTGAAGCTTTCTTT

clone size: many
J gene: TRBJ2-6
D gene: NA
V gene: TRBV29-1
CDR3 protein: CSVDGAGANVLTF
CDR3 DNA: TGCAGCGTTGATGGGGCTGGGGCCAACGTCCTGACTTTC

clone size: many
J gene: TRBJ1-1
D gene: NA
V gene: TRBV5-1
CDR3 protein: CASSPVGREAFF
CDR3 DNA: TGCGCCAGCAGCCCCGTGGGGCGTGAAGCTTTCTTT

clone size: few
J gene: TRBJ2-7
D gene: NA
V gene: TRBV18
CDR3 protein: CASSLQEGKEYF
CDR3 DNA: TGTGCCAGCTCACTACAGGAGGGGAAAGAATACTTC